This is a list of T cell receptor beta chains from one sample in a study of cytomegalovirus exposure and HLA in healthy donors. Here immunoSEQ multiplex PCR was the method, and the copy in TCRdb shows in-frame clones only, minus some. This sample carries approximately 150,000 clones, 87% of them seen once, and the ten largest clones take about 0.93%. The specimen was PBMCs. The receptors stem from a woman in her thirties in good health and CMV-seronegative. CDR3s include the opening cysteine and the closing phenylalanine or tryptophan. A D gene is named only where the DNA matches it firmly. Not all rows give a size; the values are once, few, many and, for expanded clones, a class.

TRBJ2-6 | 21 | few | TRBV27 | - | TGTGCCAGCAGTTTTCTATCCCGGGGGGCCCTTCCTAACTCTGGGGCCAACGTCCTGACTTTC | CASSFLSRGALPNSGANVLTF
TRBJ2-6 | 19 | - | TRBV19 | TRBD1 | TGTGCCAGTAGTATAGAGGACAGGGGGCGCTCATGGGGGGCCAACGTCCTGACTTTC | CASSIEDRGRSWGANVLTF
TRBJ1-1 | 15 | - | TRBV5-1 | TRBD1 | TGCGCCAGCAGCAGGACAGGGGGCGTTAACACTGAAGCTTTCTTT | CASSRTGGVNTEAFF
TRBJ2-3 | 15 | - | TRBV7-2 | - | TGTGCCAGCAGCAAAGTGGAAGGGGCGGGGGATACGCAGTATTTT | CASSKVEGAGDTQYF
TRBJ1-5 | 13 | - | TRBV25-1 | - | TGTGCCAGCAGTGAATTCGGCGGGTCCCCCCAGCATTTT | CASSEFGGSPQHF
TRBJ2-7 | 13 | - | TRBV7-2 | - | TGTGCCAGCAGCGCAATCCCGGGCTACGAGCAGTACTTC | CASSAIPGYEQYF
TRBJ2-5 | 14 | - | TRBV7-9 | - | TGTGCCAGCAGCTTAAGTGACACTCAAGAGACCCAGTACTTC | CASSLSDTQETQYF
TRBJ2-7 | 17 | - | TRBV28 | TRBD1 | TGTGCCAGCCCCCCTTATGGTTGGACAGGGGGTAGCGACGAGCAGTACTTC | CASPPYGWTGGSDEQYF
TRBJ2-3 | 19 | - | TRBV7-2 | TRBD2 | TGTGCCAGCAGCCTCATGGCTAGCGGGGGCACTGCCCGGGGGGATACGCAGTATTTT | CASSLMASGGTARGDTQYF
TRBJ1-2 | 13 | - | TRBV28 | TRBD1 | TGTGCCAGCACTAAGACAGGGAGGCCTGGCTACACCTTC | CASTKTGRPGYTF